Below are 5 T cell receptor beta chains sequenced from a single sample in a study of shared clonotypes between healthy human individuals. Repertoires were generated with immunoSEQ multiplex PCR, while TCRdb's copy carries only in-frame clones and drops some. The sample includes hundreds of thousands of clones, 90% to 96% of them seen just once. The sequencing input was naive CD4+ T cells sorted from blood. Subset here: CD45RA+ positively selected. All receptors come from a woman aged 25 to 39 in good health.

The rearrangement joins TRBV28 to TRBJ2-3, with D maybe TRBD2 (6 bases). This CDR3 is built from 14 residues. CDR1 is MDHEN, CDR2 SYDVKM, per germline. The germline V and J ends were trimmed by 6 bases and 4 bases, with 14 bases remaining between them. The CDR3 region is CASSERVLADTQYF. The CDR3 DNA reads TGTGCCAGCAGCGAGCGGGTATTAGCAGATACGCAGTATTTT.

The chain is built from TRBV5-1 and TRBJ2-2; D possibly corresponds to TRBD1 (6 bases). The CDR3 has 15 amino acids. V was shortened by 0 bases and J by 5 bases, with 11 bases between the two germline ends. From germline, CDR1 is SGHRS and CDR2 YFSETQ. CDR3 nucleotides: TGCGCCAGCAGCTTGGACAGCAGGGGTACCGGGGAGCTGTTTTTT. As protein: CASSLDSRGTGELFF.

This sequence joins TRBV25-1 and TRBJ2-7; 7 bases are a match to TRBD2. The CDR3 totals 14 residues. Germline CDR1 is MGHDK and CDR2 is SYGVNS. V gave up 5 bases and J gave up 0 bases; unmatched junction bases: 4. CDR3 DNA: TGTGCCAGCAGTAGAGCGGGGAGCTCCTACGAGCAGTACTTC. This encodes CASSRAGSSYEQYF.

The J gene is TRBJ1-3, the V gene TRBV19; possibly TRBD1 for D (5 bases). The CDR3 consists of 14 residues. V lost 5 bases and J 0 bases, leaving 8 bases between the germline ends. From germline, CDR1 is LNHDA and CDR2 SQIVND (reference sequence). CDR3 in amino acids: CASSRQISGNTIYF. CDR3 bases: TGTGCCAGTAGTCGACAGATCTCTGGAAACACCATATATTTT.

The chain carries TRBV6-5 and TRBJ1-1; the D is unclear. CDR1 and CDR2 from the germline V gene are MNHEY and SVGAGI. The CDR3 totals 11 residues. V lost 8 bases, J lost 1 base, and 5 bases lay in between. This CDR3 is CASGRNTEAFF. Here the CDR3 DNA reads TGTGCCAGCGGCCGGAACACTGAAGCTTTCTTT.